The T cell receptor beta chain under discussion was sequenced for a study of OX40 agonist ivuxolimab in advanced cancers. Looking at the study overall: Every 2 weeks, patients received ivuxolimab intravenously, dosed at 0.01 to 10 mg/kg. Males comprised approximately 81% of the group, whose mean age was 60 years (range roughly 20 to 85).

V was trimmed by 7 bases and J by 0 bases, leaving 10 bases between them. Germline CDR1 MNHEY, CDR2 SMNVEV (reference sequence). The CDR3 covers 14 residues. The data were produced by immunoSEQ multiplex PCR, yet TCRdb's version contains in-frame clones alone and is incomplete. Of about 110,000 clones listed, 85% to 95% are singletons. The chain couples TRBV27 to TRBJ1-5; D is unresolved. Sequencing was performed on CD4+ or CD8+ T cells sorted from blood, taken in a trial of the OX40 agonist ivuxolimab. The receptor comes from an adult with an advanced solid tumor such as melanoma, head and neck, liver or kidney cancer. The CDR3 loop reads CASKERASNQPQHF. In DNA form, the CDR3 reads TGTGCCAGCAAGGAAAGGGCTAGCAATCAGCCCCAGCATTTT.